This T cell receptor (beta chain) was identified during a study of CD8 T cells in ankylosing spondylitis. The CDR3 covers 14 residues. Germline loops: CDR1 SGHRS, CDR2 YFSETQ. Deletions cut 7 bases from V and 1 base from J, with 13 bases between. The study, taken as a whole, reports: Clones linked to the disease showed a CD8+ phenotype. They occurred at relatively low frequencies in peripheral blood. Seven to nine highly homologous variants formed a TCR beta motif that appeared characteristic of ankylosing spondylitis blood. In reactive arthritis synovial fluid and blood, some motif variants had been reported before.

Comment on this clonotype: Its antigen is not identified.

One entry per CDR3 protein, called by TCRdb with MiXCR from the 5' RACE reads. The sample shows 700,000 to 850,000 distinct CDR3 sequences, about 10% of them seen only once. The chain recombines TRBV5-1 with TRBJ2-3; D is unclear. The specimen was blood, either unsorted or a sorted T cell fraction (not recorded which). The receptor comes from a male donor with ankylosing spondylitis. In DNA form, the CDR3 reads TGCGCCAGCGCCCTTGAGTCGGGCACAGATACGCAGTATTTT. Translating it yields CASALESGTDTQYF. The whole variable domain, remainder taken from reference TRBV5-1 and TRBJ2-3, is KAGVTQTPRYLIKTRGQQVTLSCSPISGHRSVSWYQQTPGQGLQFLFEYFSETQRNKGNFPGRFSGRQFSNSRSEMNVSTLELGDSALYLCASALESGTDTQYFGPGTRLTVL.